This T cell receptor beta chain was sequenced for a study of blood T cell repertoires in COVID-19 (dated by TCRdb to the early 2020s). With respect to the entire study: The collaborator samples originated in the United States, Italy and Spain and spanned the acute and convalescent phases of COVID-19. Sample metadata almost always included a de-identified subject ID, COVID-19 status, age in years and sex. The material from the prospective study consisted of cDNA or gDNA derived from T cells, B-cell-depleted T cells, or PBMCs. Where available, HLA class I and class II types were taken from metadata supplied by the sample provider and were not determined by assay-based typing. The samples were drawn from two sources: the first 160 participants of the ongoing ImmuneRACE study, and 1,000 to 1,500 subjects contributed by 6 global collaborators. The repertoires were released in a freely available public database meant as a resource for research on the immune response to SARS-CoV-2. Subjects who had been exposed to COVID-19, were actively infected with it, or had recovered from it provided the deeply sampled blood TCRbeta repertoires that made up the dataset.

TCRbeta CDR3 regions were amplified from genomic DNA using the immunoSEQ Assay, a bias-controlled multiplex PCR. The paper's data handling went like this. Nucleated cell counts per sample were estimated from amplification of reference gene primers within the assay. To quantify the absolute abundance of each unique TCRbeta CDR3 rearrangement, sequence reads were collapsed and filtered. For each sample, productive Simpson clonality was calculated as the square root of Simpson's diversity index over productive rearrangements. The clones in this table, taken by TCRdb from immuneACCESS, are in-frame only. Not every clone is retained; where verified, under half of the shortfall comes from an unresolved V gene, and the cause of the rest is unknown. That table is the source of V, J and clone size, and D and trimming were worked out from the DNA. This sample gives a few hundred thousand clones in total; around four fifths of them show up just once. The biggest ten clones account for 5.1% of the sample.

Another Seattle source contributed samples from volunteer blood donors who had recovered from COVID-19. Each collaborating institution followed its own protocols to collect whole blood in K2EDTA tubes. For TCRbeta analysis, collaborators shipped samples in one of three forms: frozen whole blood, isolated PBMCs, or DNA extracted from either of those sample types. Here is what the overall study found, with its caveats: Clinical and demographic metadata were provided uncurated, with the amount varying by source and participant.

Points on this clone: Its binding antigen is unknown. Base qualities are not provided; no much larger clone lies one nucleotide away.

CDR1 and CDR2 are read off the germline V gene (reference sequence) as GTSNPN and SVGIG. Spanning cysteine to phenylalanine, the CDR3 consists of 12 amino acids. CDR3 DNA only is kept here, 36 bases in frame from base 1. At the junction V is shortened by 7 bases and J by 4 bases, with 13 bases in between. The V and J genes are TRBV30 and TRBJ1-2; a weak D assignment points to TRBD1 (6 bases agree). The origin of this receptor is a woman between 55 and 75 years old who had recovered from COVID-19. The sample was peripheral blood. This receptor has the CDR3 CAFNREGYGYTF. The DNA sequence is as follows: TGTGCCTTTAACAGGGAGGGCTATGGCTACACCTTC. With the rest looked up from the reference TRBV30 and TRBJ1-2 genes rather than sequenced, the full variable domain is SQTIHQWPATLVQPVGSPLSLECTVEGTSNPNLYWYRQAAGRGLQLLFYSVGIGQISSEVPQNLSASRPQDRQFILSSKKLLLSDSGFYLCAFNREGYGYTFGSGTRLTVV.